The 20 T cell receptor beta chains reported below all come from one sample, sequenced in a study of T cell responses to AZD1222 COVID-19 vaccine. Clones were sequenced by immunoSEQ multiplex PCR, and TCRdb holds only the in-frame ones, with some missing. The data hold about 110,000 clones, with about 89% observed a single time. The sequenced sample was peripheral blood, obtained on day 0 of AZD1222 vaccination. These receptors all stem from an adult in good health.

This CDR3 reads CASSQGQGAGNTIYF. The CDR3 nucleotides read TGTGCCAGCAGTCAGGGACAGGGGGCGGGAAACACCATATATTTT. The chain links TRBV6-5 to TRBJ1-3; 12 nucleotides agree with TRBD1. V lost 5 bases, J lost 4 bases, and 3 bases stayed unmatched. The length of the CDR3 is 15 residues. CDR1 is MNHEY, CDR2 SVGAGI, per germline.

The chain couples TRBV10-3 to TRBJ1-1, with TRBD1 identical over 7 bases. Germline assignment: CDR1 ENHRY and CDR2 SYGVKD. This CDR3 is built from 14 residues. J gave up 4 bases and V 4 bases, and 6 bases lay outside the gene matches. CDR3 in amino acids: CAISGVEGATEAFF. DNA for the CDR3: TGTGCCATCAGTGGGGTCGAGGGGGCCACTGAAGCTTTCTTT.

The V and J genes are TRBV7-9 and TRBJ2-5; 8 positions match TRBD2. The CDR3 consists of 15 residues. Germline V gene sequence: CDR1 SEHNR, CDR2 FQNEAQ (reference sequence). J was trimmed by 5 bases and V by 5 bases; bases with no gene match: 10. CDR3: CASSLTSGWQETQYF. As DNA, the CDR3 is TGTGCCAGCAGCCTTACTAGCGGCTGGCAGGAGACCCAGTACTTC.

The chain uses TRBV4-1 and TRBJ1-4, with unresolved D. CDR3 length: 18 residues. The germline V and J ends were trimmed by 3 bases and 0 bases, with 17 bases remaining between them. Looked up from germline, CDR1 is MGHRA and CDR2 is YSYEKL. The CDR3 here is CASSQRTLKDPTNEKLFF. Written as DNA, the CDR3 is TGCGCCAGCAGCCAGAGGACGCTAAAAGATCCAACTAATGAAAAACTGTTTTTT.

J is TRBJ2-3 and V is TRBV2; 9 positions agree with TRBD2. V dropped 3 bases and J dropped 6; count of bases not matched to a gene: 1. Per germline, CDR1 SNHLY and CDR2 FYNNEI. The CDR3 sequence is 13 residues long. DNA of the CDR3: TGTGCCAGCAGTGACACTAGCGGGGATACGCAGTATTTT. Amino acid sequence: CASSDTSGDTQYF. Full variable domain (rest looked up from reference TRBV2 and TRBJ2-3): EPEVTQTPSHQVTQMGQEVILRCVPISNHLYFYWYRQILGQKVEFLVSFYNNEISEKSEIFDDQFSVERPDGSNFTLKIRSTKLEDSAMYFCASSDTSGDTQYFGPGTRLTVL.

This clone has only one observation. V and J are TRBV14 and TRBJ2-1; 10 bases line up with TRBD2. CDR1 is SGHDN, CDR2 FVKESK, per germline. CDR3 length equals 14 residues. With V trimmed by 4 bases and J by 10 bases, 7 bases remained unmatched. The CDR3 DNA sequence: TGTGCCAGCAGCCTAGCGGGGGGCCTCTCGGAGCAGTTCTTC. Its translation: CASSLAGGLSEQFF.

This chain joins TRBV12-3 or TRBV12-4 and TRBJ1-2; D uncertain. This CDR3 spans 13 amino acids. Trimming cost V 3 bases and J 1 base, with 6 bases left between them. CDR3 loop: CASSLGFNYGYTF. The CDR3 nucleotides read TGTGCCAGCAGTTTGGGATTTAACTATGGCTACACCTTC.

J is TRBJ1-3 and V is TRBV10-3; D unresolved. The CDR3 consists of 15 residues. CDR1 ENHRY and CDR2 SYGVKD come from the germline V gene. The V and J ends lost 3 bases and 0 bases respectively, with 9 bases between them. The CDR3 reads CAISDGLGSGNTIYF. The CDR3 DNA sequence: TGTGCCATCAGTGATGGCCTTGGCTCTGGAAACACCATATATTTT.

The CDR3 is CASSGSGGGWADTQYF. The CDR3 bases are TGTGCCAGCAGCGGCTCAGGGGGCGGTTGGGCAGATACGCAGTATTTT. The V gene is TRBV9, the J gene TRBJ2-3; 8 bases agree with TRBD1. Germline trimming cut 3 bases from V and 4 bases from J; bases unmatched to any gene: 10. The CDR3 length is 16 residues. Per the germline V gene, CDR1 is SGDLS and CDR2 is YYNGEE. The whole variable domain, filled in from reference TRBV9 and TRBJ2-3, reads DSGVTQTPKHLITATGQRVTLRCSPRSGDLSVYWYQQSLDQGLQFLIQYYNGEERAKGNILERFSAQQFPDLHSELNLSSLELGDSALYFCASSGSGGGWADTQYFGPGTRLTVL.

The V call is TRBV11-3, the J call TRBJ1-1; 9 bases map to TRBD1. The ends lost 1 base at V and 0 bases at J; junction bases unmatched: 9. CDR3 length: 18 amino acids. CDR1 and CDR2 from the germline V gene are SGHNT and YENEEA. The CDR3 nucleotides are TGTGCCAGCAGCTTAGGTTACGGGACAGGGCTCATGAACACTGAAGCTTTCTTT. This encodes CASSLGYGTGLMNTEAFF.

The J gene is TRBJ1-2, the V gene TRBV6-2 or TRBV6-3; TRBD1 is a possible D gene (5 bases). Trimming took 6 bases from V and 8 from J, leaving 28 bases between them. Germline loops: CDR1 MNHEY, CDR2 SVGEGT. The CDR3 loop spans 17 amino acids. For the CDR3, the DNA is TGTGCCAGCAGCCCCGCGGCCCGCGGGGGTTCAATAGGGGGCTACACCTTC. Protein: CASSPAARGGSIGGYTF.

The genes are TRBV9 and TRBJ1-4, with TRBD1 identical over 8 bases. With V trimmed by 3 bases and J by 8 bases, 6 bases remained unmatched. Germline assignment: CDR1 SGDLS and CDR2 YYNGEE. The CDR3 is 14 residues long. CDR3 sequence (DNA): TGTGCCAGCAGCGCTCAGGGGGCTGGGGAAAAACTGTTTTTT. Translation: CASSAQGAGEKLFF.

This sequence joins TRBV9 and TRBJ2-3; tentatively, D is TRBD1 (7 bases). Germline CDR1 and CDR2: SGDLS and YYNGEE. Deletions cut 6 bases from V and 1 base from J, with 9 bases between. This CDR3 spans 13 amino acids. Here the CDR3 reads CASTRGGTDTQYF. The CDR3 bases are TGTGCCAGCACCAGGGGGGGCACAGATACGCAGTATTTT.

The J gene is TRBJ1-1, the V gene TRBV11-2; TRBD1 agrees at 10 bases. Trimming removed 2 bases from V and 10 bases from J; junction bases left unmatched: 7. The germline V gene encodes CDR1 SGHAT and CDR2 FQNNGV. This CDR3 is 14 amino acids long. Here the CDR3 reads CASSLPGQGWGAFF. The CDR3 DNA follows: TGTGCCAGCAGCTTACCGGGACAGGGGTGGGGAGCTTTCTTT.

This chain links TRBV21-1 with TRBJ2-2; no DNA check was done on the table's D call, TRBD2. TRBV21-1 constitutes a pseudogene. The CDR3 runs 15 residues. This CDR3 reads CASSKRTGDTGELFF. The CDR3 DNA reads TGTGCCAGCAGCAAACGGACGGGAGACACCGGGGAGCTGTTTTTT.

The chain carries TRBV10-3 and TRBJ1-2; 9 nucleotides match TRBD1. V lost 6 bases, J lost 3 bases, and 5 bases stayed unmatched. CDR3 length: 14 amino acids. CDR1 and CDR2 (germline): ENHRY, SYGVKD. The CDR3 sequence is CAIRAQGADYGYTF. CDR3 nucleotide sequence: TGTGCCATCAGGGCACAGGGGGCTGACTATGGCTACACCTTC.

The chain links TRBV27 to TRBJ1-1, with TRBD1 as a possible D gene (5 bases). CDR1 is MNHEY and CDR2 is SMNVEV in the germline V gene (reference sequence). The ends were cut back, 5 bases at V and 1 base at J, with 8 bases in the middle. The CDR3 sequence is 13 residues long. Here the CDR3 reads CASSLQGNTEAFF. The CDR3 coding sequence is TGTGCCAGCAGTCTTCAGGGGAACACTGAAGCTTTCTTT.

The sample holds a few counts of this clone. This chain uses TRBV10-1 with TRBJ2-7; TRBD2 is a possible D gene (6 bases). Per the germline V gene, CDR1 is WNHNN and CDR2 is SYGVQD (reference sequence). V gave up 11 bases and J gave up 5 bases, with 19 bases separating them. The CDR3 runs to 13 residues. CDR3 sequence reads: CASAGTSNHEQYF. CDR3 sequence (DNA): TGCGCCTCCGCGGGGACTTCGAACCACGAGCAGTACTTC.

The chain recombines TRBV6-2 or TRBV6-3 with TRBJ2-7, with 9 bases aligning to TRBD2. The CDR3 loop spans 14 amino acids. V was clipped by 5 bases and J by 3 bases; unmatched bases: 5. Germline CDR1 reads MNHEY; CDR2 reads SVGEGT. CDR3 in amino acids: CASSSGGSYYEQYF. CDR3 DNA sequence: TGTGCCAGCAGTAGCGGGGGGTCTTACTACGAGCAGTACTTC.

This chain connects TRBV19 to TRBJ1-4; no definite D call. With 0 bases removed from V and 4 bases from J, the gap between germline ends came to 12 bases. The CDR3 runs to 16 residues. From germline, CDR1 is LNHDA and CDR2 SQIVND (reference sequence). CDR3 sequence (DNA): TGTGCCAGTAGTATAGACCCCTCGGATTATAATGAAAAACTGTTTTTT. Translating gives CASSIDPSDYNEKLFF.